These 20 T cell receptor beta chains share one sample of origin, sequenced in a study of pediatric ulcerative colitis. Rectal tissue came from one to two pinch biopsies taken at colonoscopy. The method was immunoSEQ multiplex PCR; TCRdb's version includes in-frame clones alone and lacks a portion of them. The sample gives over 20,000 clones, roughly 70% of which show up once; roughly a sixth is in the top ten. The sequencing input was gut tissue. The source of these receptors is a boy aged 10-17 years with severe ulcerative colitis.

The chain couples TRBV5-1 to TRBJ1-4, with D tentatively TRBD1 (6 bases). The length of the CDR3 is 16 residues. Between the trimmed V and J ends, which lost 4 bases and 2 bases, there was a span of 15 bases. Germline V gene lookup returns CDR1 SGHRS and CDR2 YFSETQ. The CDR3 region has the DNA TGCGCCAGCAGCACTGGACAGAGGGTGACTAATGAAAAACTGTTTTTT. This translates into CASSTGQRVTNEKLFF.

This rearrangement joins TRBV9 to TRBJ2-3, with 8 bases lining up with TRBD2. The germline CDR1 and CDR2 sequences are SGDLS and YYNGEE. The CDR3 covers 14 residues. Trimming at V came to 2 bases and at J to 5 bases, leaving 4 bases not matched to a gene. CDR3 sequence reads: CASSVGGAVDTQYF. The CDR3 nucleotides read TGTGCCAGCAGCGTCGGGGGGGCAGTAGATACGCAGTATTTT.

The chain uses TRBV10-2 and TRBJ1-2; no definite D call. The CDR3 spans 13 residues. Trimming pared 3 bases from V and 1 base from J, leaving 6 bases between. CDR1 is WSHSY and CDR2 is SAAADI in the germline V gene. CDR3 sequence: CASSDLGNYGYTF. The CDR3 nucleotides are TGCGCCAGCAGTGACTTGGGTAACTATGGCTACACCTTC.

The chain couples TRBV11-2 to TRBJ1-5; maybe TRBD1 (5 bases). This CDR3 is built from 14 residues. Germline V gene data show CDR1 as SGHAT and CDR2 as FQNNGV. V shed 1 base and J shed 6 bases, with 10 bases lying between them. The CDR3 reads CASSLAQGGQPQHF. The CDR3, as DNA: TGTGCCAGCAGCTTAGCTCAGGGTGGTCAGCCCCAGCATTTT.

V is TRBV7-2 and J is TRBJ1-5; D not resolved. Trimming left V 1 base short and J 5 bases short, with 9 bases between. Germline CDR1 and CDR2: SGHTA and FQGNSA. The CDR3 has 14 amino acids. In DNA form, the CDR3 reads TGTGCCAGCAGCTTAGGTCGGTTCGATCAGCCCCAGCATTTT. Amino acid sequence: CASSLGRFDQPQHF.

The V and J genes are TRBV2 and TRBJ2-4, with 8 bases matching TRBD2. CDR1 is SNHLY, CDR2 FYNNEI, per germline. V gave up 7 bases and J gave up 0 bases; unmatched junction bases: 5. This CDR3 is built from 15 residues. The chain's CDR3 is CASTTGGLAKNIQYF. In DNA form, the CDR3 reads TGTGCCAGCACTACGGGGGGGCTAGCCAAAAACATTCAGTACTTC.

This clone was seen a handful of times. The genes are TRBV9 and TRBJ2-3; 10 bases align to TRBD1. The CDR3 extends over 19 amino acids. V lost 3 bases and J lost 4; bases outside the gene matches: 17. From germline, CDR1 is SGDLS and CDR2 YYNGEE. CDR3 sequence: CASSGPLSWGQGTPDTQYF. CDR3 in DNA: TGTGCCAGCAGCGGGCCCTTGTCTTGGGGACAGGGGACCCCAGATACGCAGTATTTT.

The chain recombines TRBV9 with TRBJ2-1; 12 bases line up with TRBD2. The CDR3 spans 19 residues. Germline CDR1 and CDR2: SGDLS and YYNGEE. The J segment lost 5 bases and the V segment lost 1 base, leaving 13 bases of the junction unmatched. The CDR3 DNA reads TGTGCCAGCAGCGTACAACCCCACCGGGGACTAGCGGGTGACAATGAGCAGTTCTTC. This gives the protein CASSVQPHRGLAGDNEQFF.

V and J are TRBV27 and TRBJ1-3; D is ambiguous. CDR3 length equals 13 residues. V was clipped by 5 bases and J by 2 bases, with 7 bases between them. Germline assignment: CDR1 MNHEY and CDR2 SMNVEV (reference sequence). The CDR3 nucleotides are TGTGCCAGCAGTCGGTTAACTGGAAACACCATATATTTT. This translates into CASSRLTGNTIYF.

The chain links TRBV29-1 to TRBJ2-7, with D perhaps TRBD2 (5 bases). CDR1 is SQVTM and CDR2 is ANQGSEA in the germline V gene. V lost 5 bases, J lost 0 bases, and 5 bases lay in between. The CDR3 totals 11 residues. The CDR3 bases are TGCAGCGTTCGGGACTCCTACGAGCAGTACTTC. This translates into CSVRDSYEQYF.

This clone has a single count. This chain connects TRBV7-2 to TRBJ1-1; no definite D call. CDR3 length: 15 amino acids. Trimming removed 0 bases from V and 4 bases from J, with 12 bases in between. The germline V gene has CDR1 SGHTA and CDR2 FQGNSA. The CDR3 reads CASSLAGPWATEAFF. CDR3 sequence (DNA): TGTGCCAGCAGCTTAGCCGGACCGTGGGCCACTGAAGCTTTCTTT.

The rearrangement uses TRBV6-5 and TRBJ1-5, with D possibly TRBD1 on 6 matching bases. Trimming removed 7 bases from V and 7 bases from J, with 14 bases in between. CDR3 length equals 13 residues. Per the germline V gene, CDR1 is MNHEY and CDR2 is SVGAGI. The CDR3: CASNQGLGQPQHF. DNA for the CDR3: TGTGCCAGCAACCAGGGGCTCGGGCAGCCCCAGCATTTT.

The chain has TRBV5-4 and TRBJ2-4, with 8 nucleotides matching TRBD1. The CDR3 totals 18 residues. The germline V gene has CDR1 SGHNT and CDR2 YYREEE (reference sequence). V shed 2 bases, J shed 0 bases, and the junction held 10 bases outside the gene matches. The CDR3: CASSLGTGVILAKNIQYF. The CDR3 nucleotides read TGTGCCAGCAGCTTAGGGACAGGCGTAATACTAGCCAAAAACATTCAGTACTTC. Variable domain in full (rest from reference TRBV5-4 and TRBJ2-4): ETGVTQSPTHLIKTRGQQVTLRCSSQSGHNTVSWYQQALGQGPQFIFQYYREEENGRGNFPPRFSGLQFPNYSSELNVNALELDDSALYLCASSLGTGVILAKNIQYFGAGTRLSVL.

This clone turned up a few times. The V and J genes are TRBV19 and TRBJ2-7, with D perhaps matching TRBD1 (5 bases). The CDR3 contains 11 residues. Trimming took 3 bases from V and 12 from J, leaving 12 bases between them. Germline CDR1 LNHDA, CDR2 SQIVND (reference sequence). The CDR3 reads CASSMGRGRYF. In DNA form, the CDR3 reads TGTGCCAGTAGTATGGGGCGAGGACGGTACTTC.

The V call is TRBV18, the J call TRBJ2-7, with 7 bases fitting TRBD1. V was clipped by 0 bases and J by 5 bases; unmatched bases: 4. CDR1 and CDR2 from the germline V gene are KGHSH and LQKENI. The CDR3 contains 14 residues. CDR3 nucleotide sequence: TGTGCCAGCTCACCACCGGACAGGTTAAACGAGCAGTACTTC. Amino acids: CASSPPDRLNEQYF.

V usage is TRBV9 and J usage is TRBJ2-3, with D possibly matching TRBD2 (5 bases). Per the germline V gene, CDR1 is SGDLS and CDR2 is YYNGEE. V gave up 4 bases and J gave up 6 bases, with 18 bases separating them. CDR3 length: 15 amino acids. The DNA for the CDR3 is TGTGCCAGCAGCCTTGACTACGACGGGGTGGATACGCAGTATTTT. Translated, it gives CASSLDYDGVDTQYF.

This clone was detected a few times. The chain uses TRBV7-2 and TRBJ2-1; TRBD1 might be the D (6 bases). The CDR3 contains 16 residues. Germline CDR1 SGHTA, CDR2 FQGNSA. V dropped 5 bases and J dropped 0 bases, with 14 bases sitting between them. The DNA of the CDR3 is TGTGCCAGCAGCCCCGGACAGCTCTACTCCTACAATGAGCAGTTCTTC. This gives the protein CASSPGQLYSYNEQFF.

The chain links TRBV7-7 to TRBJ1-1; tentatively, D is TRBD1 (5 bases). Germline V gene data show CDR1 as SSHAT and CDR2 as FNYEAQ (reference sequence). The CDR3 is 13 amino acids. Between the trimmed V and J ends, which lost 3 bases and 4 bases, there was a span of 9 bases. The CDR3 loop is CASSFERGTEAFF. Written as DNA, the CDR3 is TGTGCCAGCAGCTTCGAAAGGGGCACTGAAGCTTTCTTT.

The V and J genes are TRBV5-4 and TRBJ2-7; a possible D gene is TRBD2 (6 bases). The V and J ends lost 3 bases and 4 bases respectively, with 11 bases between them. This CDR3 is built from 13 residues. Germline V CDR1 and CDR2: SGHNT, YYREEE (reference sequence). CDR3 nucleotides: TGTGCCAGCAGCTCGTTCGCGGGATACGAGCAGTACTTC. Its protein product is CASSSFAGYEQYF.

CDR3 protein: CASSAVGTGGVYEQYF. In DNA form, the CDR3 reads TGTGCCAGCAGTGCGGTGGGGACTGGGGGAGTGTACGAGCAGTACTTC. The J gene is TRBJ2-7, the V gene TRBV6-1, with D possibly being TRBD2 (6 bases). In germline, CDR1 is MNHNS, CDR2 SASEGT. Trimming removed 4 bases at V and 4 bases at J, with 20 bases between. This CDR3 comprises 16 residues.